These 18 T cell receptor beta chains were all obtained from the same sample, sequenced in a study of OX40 agonist ivuxolimab in advanced cancers. Profiling relied on immunoSEQ multiplex PCR, and the TCRdb table lists in-frame clones only, not all of them. Of approximately 26,000 clones in the sample, more than 75% are singletons; the top ten hold about 16%. The sample in question was CD4+ or CD8+ T cells sorted from blood, obtained in a trial of the OX40 agonist ivuxolimab. The receptors here all came from an adult with an advanced solid tumor such as melanoma, head and neck, liver or kidney cancer.

The chain recombines TRBV19 with TRBJ2-7; 10 bases align to TRBD2. Germline CDR1 reads LNHDA; CDR2 reads SQIVND (reference sequence). The CDR3 covers 15 residues. J lost 4 bases, V lost 5 bases, and 8 bases had no gene match. CDR3 nucleotide sequence: TGTGCCAGTAGTTACTCTAGCGGGAGAGGGTACGAGCAGTACTTC. This translates into CASSYSSGRGYEQYF.

The rearrangement uses TRBV5-4 and TRBJ1-2; 9 nucleotides line up with TRBD1. The germline V gene encodes CDR1 SGHNT and CDR2 YYREEE (reference sequence). The CDR3 is 15 residues long. The trim removed 4 bases at V and 5 bases at J, leaving 9 bases unmatched. In DNA, the CDR3 is TGTGCCAGCAGCACCAACCCCGGGACAGGGTATGGCTACACCTTC. This translates into CASSTNPGTGYGYTF.

This chain links TRBV19 with TRBJ1-2; D not resolved. Trimming took off 2 bases at V and 3 bases at J, with 13 bases between the two ends. CDR3 length: 15 residues. Germline CDR1 and CDR2: LNHDA and SQIVND (reference sequence). CDR3 sequence (DNA): TGTGCCAGTAGTATATGGAGCGGCAGCCACTATGGCTACACCTTC. Translating it yields CASSIWSGSHYGYTF.

The chain uses TRBV7-7 and TRBJ2-7; D may be TRBD1 (5 bases). Germline CDR1 and CDR2: SSHAT and FNYEAQ (reference sequence). This CDR3 spans 15 amino acids. The V end lost 3 bases, the J end lost 1 base, and 13 bases lay between the germline ends. CDR3 residues: CASSLGQGPSYEQYF. In DNA, the CDR3 is TGTGCCAGCAGCTTGGGGCAGGGTCCTTCCTACGAGCAGTACTTC.

Only one count was recorded for this clone. This chain links TRBV4-1 with TRBJ2-1; possibly TRBD2 for D (5 bases). This CDR3 has 12 residues. Germline V lookup: CDR1 MGHRA, CDR2 YSYEKL. The ends were cut back, 4 bases at V and 10 bases at J, with 11 bases in the middle. As DNA, the CDR3 is TGCGCCAGCAGCCTCAACCGGGGAGAGCAGTTCTTC. Its translation is CASSLNRGEQFF.

This chain uses TRBV5-1 with TRBJ1-4; the match to TRBD1 covers 9 bases. This CDR3 has 17 amino acids. J gave up 7 bases and V 3 bases, and 13 bases lay outside the gene matches. Germline values: CDR1 SGHRS, CDR2 YFSETQ. The DNA of the CDR3 is TGCGCCAGCAGCTCATGGACAGGGGTTAGGTCTATTGAAAAACTGTTTTTT. This sequence encodes CASSSWTGVRSIEKLFF.

The rearrangement links TRBV18 to TRBJ2-4; 8 positions match TRBD1. The CDR3 runs to 13 residues. J was trimmed by 7 bases and V by 5 bases; bases with no gene match: 4. Germline V CDR1 and CDR2: KGHSH, LQKENI. DNA of the CDR3: TGTGCCAGCTCAATAGGACAGGGTAACATTCAGTACTTC. Translation: CASSIGQGNIQYF.

The chain couples TRBV27 to TRBJ1-5; D is uncertain. The CDR3 length is 14 residues. Germline-derived CDR1 and CDR2 are MNHEY and SMNVEV (reference sequence). Trimming pared 3 bases from V and 2 bases from J, leaving 8 bases between. CDR3 in DNA: TGTGCCAGCAGTTTTCTGGGCGGCAATCAGCCCCAGCATTTT. Amino acids: CASSFLGGNQPQHF.

The V call is TRBV4-2, the J call TRBJ2-7; D is undetermined. The CDR3 is made up of 14 amino acids. V gave up 0 bases and J gave up 3 bases, with 9 bases separating them. Germline V gives CDR1 LGHNA, CDR2 YNFKEQ. The CDR3 here is CASSQDPDSYEQYF. The CDR3 region has the DNA TGTGCCAGCAGCCAAGACCCAGATAGCTACGAGCAGTACTTC.

V gene TRBV18 combines with J gene TRBJ2-4; D not certain. Trimming removed 4 bases at V and 6 bases at J, with 4 bases between. This CDR3 is 11 amino acids long. Germline V lookup: CDR1 KGHSH, CDR2 LQKENI. The CDR3, as DNA: TGTGCCAGCTCACTCCGAAACATTCAGTACTTC. Translation gives CASSLRNIQYF.

The genes are TRBV7-2 and TRBJ2-3; 11 bases map to TRBD2. The junction had 9 bases not matched to a gene; V was cut back by 5 bases and J by 2 bases. CDR1 is SGHTA and CDR2 is FQGNSA in the germline V gene. The CDR3 sequence is 17 residues long. CDR3 residues: CASSLMVAGGTTDTQYF. CDR3 sequence (DNA): TGTGCCAGCAGCCTGATGGTAGCGGGAGGGACCACAGATACGCAGTATTTT.

The chain employs TRBV9 and TRBJ2-7; 9 bases are shared with TRBD1. Trimming took 4 bases from V and 5 from J; bases not matched to a gene: 7. Germline lookup yields CDR1 SGDLS and CDR2 YYNGEE. The CDR3 length is 14 residues. The CDR3 reads CASSPWDRADEQYF. The CDR3 bases are TGTGCCAGCAGCCCCTGGGACAGGGCGGACGAGCAGTACTTC.

The chain carries TRBV19 and TRBJ2-1; D is possibly TRBD2 (6 bases). The CDR3 runs to 15 residues. V was pared by 2 bases and J by 0 bases, with 8 bases between. CDR1 and CDR2 from the germline V gene are LNHDA and SQIVND (reference sequence). CDR3 DNA: TGTGCCAGTAGTATACTAGCGACCTCCTACAATGAGCAGTTCTTC. Residues: CASSILATSYNEQFF.

The rearrangement links TRBV7-9 to TRBJ1-2; TRBD1 is a possible D gene (6 bases). The ends were cut back, 4 bases at V and 6 bases at J, with 12 bases in the middle. The CDR3 is 13 amino acids. Germline CDR1 is SEHNR and CDR2 is FQNEAQ (reference sequence). CDR3 nucleotides: TGTGCCAGCAGCTCCCGGGACATTAATGGCTACACCTTC. As protein: CASSSRDINGYTF.

The chain uses TRBV9 and TRBJ2-7; D not certain. The CDR3 is 16 amino acids. The V end was cut by 4 bases, the J end by 0 bases, with 17 bases between. From germline, CDR1 is SGDLS and CDR2 YYNGEE. The CDR3 region is CASSSRLTDSSYEQYF. The CDR3 coding sequence is TGTGCCAGCAGCTCCCGCCTGACGGATAGCTCCTACGAGCAGTACTTC. The complete variable domain, with remaining parts taken from reference TRBV9 and TRBJ2-7, reads DSGVTQTPKHLITATGQRVTLRCSPRSGDLSVYWYQQSLDQGLQFLIQYYNGEERAKGNILERFSAQQFPDLHSELNLSSLELGDSALYFCASSSRLTDSSYEQYFGPGTRLTVT.

V is TRBV28 and J is TRBJ2-7, with no clear D. This CDR3 comprises 13 residues. V lost 3 bases to trimming and J lost 4 bases, with 10 bases between them. In germline, CDR1 is MDHEN, CDR2 SYDVKM. The CDR3 DNA reads TGTGCCAGCAGTTTGGCGAGTTTTTACGAGCAGTACTTC. This codes for CASSLASFYEQYF.

The chain uses TRBV6-5 and TRBJ2-7; unclear D gene. In germline, CDR1 is MNHEY, CDR2 SVGAGI. V shed 2 bases and J shed 2 bases, with 7 bases lying between them. CDR3 length: 13 amino acids. CDR3 coding DNA: TGTGCCAGCAGTTACGGTCTCACCTACGAGCAGTACTTC. Translation gives CASSYGLTYEQYF.

This chain links TRBV6-5 with TRBJ2-5; D assignment may be TRBD1 or TRBD2 (5 bases each). The CDR3 has 11 amino acids. V lost 11 bases and J lost 2, with 9 bases in between. Germline V gene sequence: CDR1 MNHEY, CDR2 SVGAGI. As DNA, the CDR3 is TGTGCCGCCGGGGCTCAAGAGACCCAGTACTTC. Amino acid sequence: CAAGAQETQYF.